The 10 T cell receptor beta chains listed next were all sequenced from one sample in a study of vaccination effects on CD4 cells after COVID-19. Repertoires were generated with immunoSEQ multiplex PCR, while TCRdb's copy carries only in-frame clones and drops some. This table has some 40,000 clones, 70% to 80% appearing once. Sequencing was preceded by expansion of antigen-specific CD4+ T cells with viral peptide pools in the ViraFEST assay. Subsequent to less than twelve days of culture, CD4+ T cells were isolated. It was between March and December 2020 that the person had a SARS-CoV-2 infection confirmed by PCR. Antigen specificity for these receptors is unknown. The sample in question was CD4+ T cells from PBMCs cultured with HCoV-NL63 spike peptides, obtained before COVID-19 vaccination. The receptors originated from a human donor who had a prior SARS-CoV-2 infection.

The chain joins TRBV9 to TRBJ2-7, with 11 bases lining up with TRBD1. Germline loops: CDR1 SGDLS, CDR2 YYNGEE. J lost 7 bases, V lost 0 bases, and 3 bases had no gene match. The CDR3 runs 14 residues. This chain's CDR3 is CASSVGGDRGEQYF. Written as DNA, the CDR3 is TGTGCCAGCAGCGTAGGTGGGGACAGGGGGGAGCAGTACTTC. Complete variable domain (other parts from reference TRBV9 and TRBJ2-7): DSGVTQTPKHLITATGQRVTLRCSPRSGDLSVYWYQQSLDQGLQFLIQYYNGEERAKGNILERFSAQQFPDLHSELNLSSLELGDSALYFCASSVGGDRGEQYFGPGTRLTVT.

This clone was found a few times. V usage is TRBV3-1 (or the pseudogene TRBV3-2) and J usage is TRBJ1-6; TRBD1 is a possible D gene (5 bases). The V gene's germline CDR1 is LGHDT and CDR2 YNNKEL (reference sequence). The CDR3 contains 14 residues. The ends were cut back, 3 bases at V and 9 bases at J, with 12 bases in the middle. CDR3 nucleotides: TGTGCCAGCAGCCAGGGTCGGGGGAGTTCACCCCTCCACTTT. Translated, it gives CASSQGRGSSPLHF.

This clone was picked up a small number of times. The chain employs TRBV7-5 and TRBJ2-1; TRBD2 is taken as the D call from the table, unchecked against the DNA. TRBV7-5 is annotated as a pseudogene. This CDR3 contains 17 residues. Here the CDR3 DNA reads TGTGCCAGAAGCCTCCCGGGACTAGCGGGGGGGAGCTATGAGCAGTTCTTC. Translated, it gives CARSLPGLAGGSYEQFF.

The V gene is TRBV3-1 (or the pseudogene TRBV3-2), the J gene TRBJ1-4; TRBD1 is a possible D gene (5 bases). The V end was cut by 4 bases, the J end by 3 bases, with 18 bases between. Germline V gene sequence: CDR1 LGHDT, CDR2 YNNKEL (reference sequence). The CDR3 is 17 residues long. The CDR3 DNA reads TGTGCCAGCAGCCCTCGGACACTCAACCTTTCTAATGAAAAACTGTTTTTT. Its translation: CASSPRTLNLSNEKLFF.

V gene TRBV4-1 combines with J gene TRBJ1-1, with D maybe TRBD1 (5 bases). Germline CDR1 and CDR2: MGHRA and YSYEKL. The CDR3 is 15 residues long. Trimming left V 4 bases short and J 3 bases short, with 15 bases between. This CDR3 is CASSLTGASDTEAFF. The CDR3 DNA is TGCGCCAGCAGCCTCACCGGGGCGTCGGACACTGAAGCTTTCTTT.

J is TRBJ2-1 and V is TRBV18; D possibly corresponds to TRBD1 (5 bases). Germline CDR1 and CDR2: KGHSH and LQKENI. The V and J ends lost 6 bases and 6 bases respectively, with 27 bases between them. The CDR3 sequence is 18 residues long. The CDR3 DNA reads TGTGCCAGCTCCCATTTGGAACTCAGGGTCCCGGCTGTCAATGAGCAGTTCTTC. Translation: CASSHLELRVPAVNEQFF.

The sample holds a few counts of this clone. The rearrangement links TRBV2 to TRBJ1-5; maybe TRBD1 (5 bases). Germline values: CDR1 SNHLY, CDR2 FYNNEI. CDR3 length equals 15 residues. The V end lost 8 bases, the J end lost 7 bases, and 21 bases lay between the germline ends. In DNA form, the CDR3 reads TGTGCCAGCGGAGTCCGAACAGGCGGAGGACAGCCCCAGCATTTT. It translates to CASGVRTGGGQPQHF.

This sequence joins TRBV5-1 and TRBJ1-2; 7 bases align to TRBD1. The CDR3 loop spans 15 amino acids. CDR1 SGHRS and CDR2 YFSETQ come from the germline V gene. Losses at the gene ends were 4 bases for V and 0 bases for J; bases not matched to a gene: 6. The CDR3 DNA follows: TGCGCCAGCAGCAAGAACAGGGGAGCTAACTATGGCTACACCTTC. Translation gives CASSKNRGANYGYTF.

The V call is TRBV2, the J call TRBJ2-1; 9 nucleotides agree with TRBD2. This CDR3 comprises 16 residues. Germline V gene sequence: CDR1 SNHLY, CDR2 FYNNEI. Trimming at V came to 3 bases and at J to 6 bases, leaving 9 bases not matched to a gene. CDR3 residues: CASSEFGRGGVNEQFF. The CDR3 DNA reads TGTGCCAGCAGTGAGTTTGGGCGGGGGGGCGTCAATGAGCAGTTCTTC.

The chain has TRBV6-2 or TRBV6-3 and TRBJ2-6, with TRBD2 matching over 10 bases. The CDR3 is made up of 19 amino acids. Trimming took 2 bases from V and 2 from J; bases not matched to a gene: 9. Germline loops: CDR1 MNHEY, CDR2 SVGEGT. The CDR3: CASSYLRTSGTAGANVLTF. CDR3 bases: TGTGCCAGCAGTTACCTCCGGACTAGCGGCACGGCTGGGGCCAACGTCCTGACTTTC.